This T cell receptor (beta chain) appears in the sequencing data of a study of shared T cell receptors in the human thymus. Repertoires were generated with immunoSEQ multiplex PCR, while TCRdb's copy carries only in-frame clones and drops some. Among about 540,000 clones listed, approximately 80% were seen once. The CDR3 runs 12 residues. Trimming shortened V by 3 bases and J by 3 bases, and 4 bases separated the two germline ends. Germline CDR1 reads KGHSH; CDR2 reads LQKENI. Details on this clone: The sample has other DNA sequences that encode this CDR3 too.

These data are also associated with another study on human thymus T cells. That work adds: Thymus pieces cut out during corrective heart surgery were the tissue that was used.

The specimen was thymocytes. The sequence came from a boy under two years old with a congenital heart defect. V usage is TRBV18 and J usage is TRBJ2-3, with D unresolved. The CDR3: CASSPNTDTQYF. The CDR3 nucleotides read TGTGCCAGCTCACCTAATACAGATACGCAGTATTTT.